The 22 T cell receptor beta chains below come from one sample, sequenced in a study of blood T cell repertoires in COVID-19. This table comes from immunoSEQ multiplex PCR, and its TCRdb copy is limited to in-frame clones, with some not included. The sample holds just over 300,000 clones; roughly nine tenths are singletons and the top ten take 2% to 3%. The specimen sequenced was peripheral blood. The receptor source for this set is a man aged 18-30 years with active or convalescent COVID-19.

V gene TRBV7-9 combines with J gene TRBJ2-1, with 9 bases lining up with TRBD2. This CDR3 has 14 amino acids. Looked up from germline, CDR1 is SEHNR and CDR2 is FQNEAQ (reference sequence). With V trimmed by 6 bases and J by 3 bases, 3 bases remained unmatched. In DNA form, the CDR3 reads TGTGCCAGCAGGGGGCGGGAGGGCTACAATGAGCAGTTCTTC. It is translated as CASRGREGYNEQFF.

The chain combines TRBV5-4 with TRBJ2-7; 7 nucleotides agree with TRBD1. Trimming at V came to 0 bases and at J to 5 bases, leaving 8 bases not matched to a gene. The CDR3 has 15 amino acids. CDR1 is SGHNT, CDR2 YYREEE, per germline (reference sequence). The CDR3 bases are TGTGCCAGCAGCTTGGAGGGGGCCTGGGGTGACGAGCAGTACTTC. Encoded protein: CASSLEGAWGDEQYF.

The rearrangement uses TRBV7-6 and TRBJ2-7, with TRBD1 identical over 9 bases. J lost 5 bases, V lost 4 bases, and 6 bases had no gene match. The CDR3 loop spans 14 amino acids. Germline V CDR1 and CDR2: SGHVS, FNYEAQ. The CDR3 DNA is TGTGCCAGCAGCTCGGAGGACAGGGGTCACGAGCAGTACTTC. This gives the protein CASSSEDRGHEQYF.

The chain carries TRBV5-6 and TRBJ1-5, with 10 positions matching TRBD1. The ends lost 4 bases at V and 4 bases at J; junction bases unmatched: 5. The CDR3 extends over 15 amino acids. Germline lookup yields CDR1 SGHDT and CDR2 YYEEEE. CDR3 nucleotides: TGTGCCAGCAGCGTCGGGACAGGGGAGAATCAGCCCCAGCATTTT. Its protein product is CASSVGTGENQPQHF.

The chain employs TRBV5-6 and TRBJ2-2; D might be TRBD2 (5 bases). Germline V lookup: CDR1 SGHDT, CDR2 YYEEEE. The V and J ends lost 5 bases and 1 base respectively, with 12 bases between them. The CDR3 covers 15 residues. The CDR3 loop is CASRVLGGNTGELFF. The CDR3 nucleotides read TGTGCCAGCAGAGTGCTTGGAGGGAACACCGGGGAGCTGTTTTTT.

This clone came up once. V gene TRBV7-2 combines with J gene TRBJ2-7; tentative D call: TRBD1 (6 bases). Germline lookup yields CDR1 SGHTA and CDR2 FQGNSA. This CDR3 comprises 17 residues. The ends were cut back, 1 base at V and 3 bases at J, with 19 bases in the middle. CDR3 in amino acids: CASSLGSGVRFRYEQYF. As DNA, the CDR3 is TGTGCCAGCAGCTTAGGGTCAGGGGTTAGGTTTCGCTACGAGCAGTACTTC.

This clone is a singleton in its sample. V gene TRBV7-3 combines with J gene TRBJ2-1, with TRBD2 matching over 13 bases. Germline CDR1 SGHTA, CDR2 FQGTGA. The CDR3 totals 13 residues. V trimming: 4 bases; J trimming: 12 bases; junction bases outside the gene matches: 3. This CDR3 is CASSSGLAGRQFF. For the CDR3, the DNA is TGTGCCAGCAGCTCGGGACTAGCGGGACGGCAGTTCTTC.

The rearrangement links TRBV24-1 to TRBJ2-7; D remains ambiguous. V shed 4 bases and J shed 6 bases, with 9 bases lying between them. Per the germline V gene, CDR1 is KGHDR and CDR2 is SFDVKD. The CDR3 runs to 12 residues. The CDR3 loop is CATSDPMSEQYF. CDR3 nucleotides: TGTGCCACCAGTGACCCTATGTCCGAGCAGTACTTC.

V gene TRBV10-2 combines with J gene TRBJ1-2, with D maybe TRBD1 (5 bases). V lost 1 base, J lost 4 bases, and 16 bases lay in between. The germline V gene has CDR1 WSHSY and CDR2 SAAADI. This CDR3 comprises 16 residues. The CDR3, as DNA: TGCGCCAGCAGTGAGTGGGGGGAAACATCCCCCTATGGCTACACCTTC. Protein: CASSEWGETSPYGYTF.

The rearrangement joins TRBV5-1 to TRBJ2-1; TRBD1 agrees at 8 bases. CDR3 length: 13 amino acids. Germline CDR1 and CDR2: SGHRS and YFSETQ. The V gene end was trimmed by 5 bases and the J gene end by 6 bases; junction bases not matched to a gene: 4. The CDR3 DNA reads TGCGCCAGCAGGGACAGGGTTGGCAATGAGCAGTTCTTC. Translated: CASRDRVGNEQFF.

This chain connects TRBV28 to TRBJ1-1; 7 positions agree with TRBD1. CDR3 length: 13 amino acids. The germline V gene has CDR1 MDHEN and CDR2 SYDVKM. With V trimmed by 11 bases and J by 8 bases, 14 bases remained unmatched. The CDR3 sequence: CAARQGVSLEAFF. The CDR3 region has the DNA TGTGCCGCCCGCCAGGGGGTGAGTTTGGAAGCTTTCTTT.

The rearrangement links TRBV28 to TRBJ1-2, with TRBD1 matching over 8 bases. After removal of 11 bases from V and 1 base from J, the junction contained 9 bases not matched to a gene. In germline, CDR1 is MDHEN, CDR2 SYDVKM. CDR3 size: 14 residues. The CDR3 coding sequence is TGTGCCGGACAGGGAGGTCCACTTAACTATGGCTACACCTTC. This encodes CAGQGGPLNYGYTF.

The chain recombines TRBV9 with TRBJ1-3; no definite D call. This CDR3 is 16 amino acids long. V was trimmed by 0 bases and J by 2 bases, leaving 12 bases between them. Germline CDR1 is SGDLS and CDR2 is YYNGEE. The CDR3 nucleotides read TGTGCCAGCAGCGTAGATCCGGGAATCACTGGAAACACCATATATTTT. Translation gives CASSVDPGITGNTIYF.

The chain uses TRBV27 and TRBJ2-7; D is perhaps TRBD1 (6 bases). CDR1 and CDR2 from the germline V gene are MNHEY and SMNVEV (reference sequence). The length of the CDR3 is 16 residues. V lost 8 bases, J lost 0 bases, and 20 bases lay in between. The CDR3 sequence is CASHYPRQESSYEQYF. The CDR3 coding sequence is TGTGCCAGCCACTACCCTCGACAGGAGAGCTCCTACGAGCAGTACTTC.

This clone was seen a few times. V and J are TRBV4-3 and TRBJ2-5; 11 positions match TRBD2. This CDR3 contains 15 residues. The V and J ends lost 1 base and 4 bases, in that order; junction bases with no gene match: 2. Germline CDR1 and CDR2: LGHNA and YSLEER. The chain's CDR3 is CASSQASGGSETQYF. The CDR3, as DNA: TGCGCCAGCAGCCAAGCTAGCGGGGGGTCAGAGACCCAGTACTTC.

The rearrangement joins TRBV6-5 to TRBJ2-5; TRBD1 matches 7 bases. Trimming cost V 5 bases and J 4 bases; bases outside gene matches: 7. The CDR3 contains 14 residues. The germline V gene encodes CDR1 MNHEY and CDR2 SVGAGI. Here the CDR3 reads CASSRSYRGETQYF. For the CDR3, the DNA is TGTGCCAGCAGTCGGAGCTACAGGGGAGAGACCCAGTACTTC.

V and J are TRBV19 and TRBJ1-1; 7 nucleotides line up with TRBD1. The CDR3 covers 12 residues. J was trimmed by 5 bases and V by 8 bases; bases with no gene match: 5. CDR1 LNHDA and CDR2 SQIVND come from the germline V gene (reference sequence). The CDR3 region has the DNA TGTGCCAGTCGACAGGGCTGGACTGAAGCTTTCTTT. Translation gives CASRQGWTEAFF.

V gene TRBV19 combines with J gene TRBJ1-1, with D possibly matching TRBD1 (6 bases). The CDR3 consists of 15 residues. The V gene lost 5 bases and the J gene lost 5 bases, with 18 bases spanning the gap. CDR1 is LNHDA and CDR2 is SQIVND in the germline V gene (reference sequence). CDR3 loop: CASSVTGLGGTEAFF. CDR3 nucleotide sequence: TGTGCCAGTAGTGTAACAGGGCTGGGGGGGACTGAAGCTTTCTTT.

The chain employs TRBV24-1 and TRBJ1-4; possibly TRBD1 for D (5 bases). There are 15 residues in the CDR3. Per germline, CDR1 KGHDR and CDR2 SFDVKD. Trimming shortened V by 2 bases and J by 7 bases, and 13 bases separated the two germline ends. The CDR3 bases are TGTGCCACCAGTGATTCCGCGGGGCGCAGTGAAAAACTGTTTTTT. This codes for CATSDSAGRSEKLFF.

The chain uses TRBV11-3 and TRBJ2-2, with D tentatively TRBD1 (6 bases). The CDR3 length is 15 residues. Germline CDR1 and CDR2: SGHNT and YENEEA. V lost 6 bases and J 1 base, leaving 12 bases between the germline ends. The CDR3 here is CASSSGALNTGELFF. As DNA, the CDR3 is TGTGCCAGCAGTTCAGGGGCCTTGAACACCGGGGAGCTGTTTTTT.

This chain uses TRBV13 with TRBJ2-4; TRBD2 matches at 7 bases. Germline CDR1 PRHDT, CDR2 FYEKMQ (reference sequence). This CDR3 is 19 amino acids long. J gave up 4 bases and V 3 bases, and 18 bases lay outside the gene matches. CDR3 loop: CASSLASGTLSGIKNIQYF. In DNA, the CDR3 is TGTGCCAGCAGCTTGGCGTCCGGGACCCTCAGCGGGATAAAAAACATTCAGTACTTC. Together with reference TRBV13 and TRBJ2-4, the CDR3 gives the full variable domain: AAGVIQSPRHLIKEKRETATLKCYPIPRHDTVYWYQQGPGQDPQFLISFYEKMQSDKGSIPDRFSAQQFSDYHSELNMSSLELGDSALYFCASSLASGTLSGIKNIQYFGAGTRLSVL.

The chain is built from TRBV5-1 and TRBJ2-1, with 14 positions matching TRBD2. Unmatched junction bases numbered 3, after V lost 6 bases and J lost 7 bases. Per germline, CDR1 SGHRS and CDR2 YFSETQ. The CDR3 covers 14 residues. The CDR3 here is CASKGTSGRNEQFF. CDR3 sequence (DNA): TGCGCCAGCAAAGGGACTAGCGGGAGAAATGAGCAGTTCTTC.